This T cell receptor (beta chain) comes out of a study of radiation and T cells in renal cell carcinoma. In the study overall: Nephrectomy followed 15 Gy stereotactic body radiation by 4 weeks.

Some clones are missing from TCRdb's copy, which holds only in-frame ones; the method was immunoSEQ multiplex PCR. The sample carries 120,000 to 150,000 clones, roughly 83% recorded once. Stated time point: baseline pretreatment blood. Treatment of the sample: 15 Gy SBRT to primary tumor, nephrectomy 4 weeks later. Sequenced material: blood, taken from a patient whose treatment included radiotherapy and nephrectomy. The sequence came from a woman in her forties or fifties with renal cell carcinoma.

In DNA form, the CDR3 reads TGCGCCAGCAGCCAAAGATCCGGGACTAGCTACAATGAGCAGTTCTTC. It is translated as CASSQRSGTSYNEQFF. The chain combines TRBV4-1 with TRBJ2-1; 8 bases match TRBD2. Germline lookup yields CDR1 MGHRA and CDR2 YSYEKL. This CDR3 has 16 amino acids. V shed 2 bases and J 3 bases; nucleotides not matched to a gene: 6.